This TCR beta chain was identified in a study of Tregs in tolerant kidney transplant recipients. Related graft donors supplied nonmyeloablative bone marrow transplants, and mixed chimerism was transient. Looked up from germline, CDR1 is LGHNA and CDR2 is YSLEER. V shed 0 bases and J shed 2 bases, with 18 bases lying between them. The CDR3 spans 18 residues. Data came from immunoSEQ multiplex PCR; TCRdb stores just in-frame clones and leaves some out. The sample records about 50,000 clones, approximately 89% being singletons. The sample here was CD8+ T cells from blood (PBMCs), taken 12 months after the transplant. This receptor was obtained from a human patient who received a combined kidney and bone marrow transplant. Part of the T cells may come from the graft donor. The chain uses TRBV4-3 and TRBJ2-3, with a tentative D call TRBD2 (5 bases). CDR3 sequence: CASSQDGPSGELTDTQYF. The CDR3 DNA is TGCGCCAGCAGCCAAGATGGTCCCAGTGGGGAGCTCACAGATACGCAGTATTTT.